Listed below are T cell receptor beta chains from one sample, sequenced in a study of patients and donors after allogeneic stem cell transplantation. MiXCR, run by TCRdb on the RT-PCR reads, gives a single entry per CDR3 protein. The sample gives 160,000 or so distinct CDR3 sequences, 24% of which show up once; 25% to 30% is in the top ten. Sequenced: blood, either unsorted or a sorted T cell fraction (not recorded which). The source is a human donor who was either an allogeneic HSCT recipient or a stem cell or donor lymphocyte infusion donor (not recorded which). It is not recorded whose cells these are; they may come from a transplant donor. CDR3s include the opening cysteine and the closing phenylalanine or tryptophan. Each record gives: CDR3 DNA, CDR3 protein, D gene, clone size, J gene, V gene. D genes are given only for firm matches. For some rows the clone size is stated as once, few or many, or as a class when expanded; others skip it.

CDR3 DNA: TGTGCCAGCAGCGCTGTGGACACGCAGTATTTT
CDR3 protein: CASSAVDTQYF
D gene: NA
clone size: NA
J gene: TRBJ2-3
V gene: TRBV7-9

CDR3 DNA: TGTGCCAGCAGTCCCCCGGGCCACTCCGGTCAGCCCCAGCATTTT
CDR3 protein: CASSPPGHSGQPQHF
D gene: NA
clone size: few
J gene: TRBJ1-5
V gene: TRBV12-3/TRBV12-4

CDR3 DNA: TGTGCCAGCAGAAACAGGGGTGGAAACACCATATATTTT
CDR3 protein: CASRNRGGNTIYF
D gene: TRBD1
clone size: NA
J gene: TRBJ1-3
V gene: TRBV6-5

CDR3 DNA: TGTGCCAGCAGCGGGAGGACTTCCAATGAGCAGTTCTTC
CDR3 protein: CASSGRTSNEQFF
D gene: NA
clone size: NA
J gene: TRBJ2-1
V gene: TRBV5-5

CDR3 DNA: TGTGCCAGCAGCCTGGACAGGATGAGCTCCTATAATTCACCCCTCCACTTT
CDR3 protein: CASSLDRMSSYNSPLHF
D gene: TRBD1
clone size: few
J gene: TRBJ1-6
V gene: TRBV5-5

CDR3 DNA: TGTGCCAGCAGCGCGGACTTACGTGGCCTACTGTTTTTT
CDR3 protein: CASSADLRGLLFF
D gene: NA
clone size: NA
J gene: TRBJ1-4
V gene: TRBV5-8

CDR3 DNA: TGTGCCAGCAGCCAAGATACCGGTGTTTGGGCGGCCGGGGAGCTGTTTTTT
CDR3 protein: CASSQDTGVWAAGELFF
D gene: NA
clone size: NA
J gene: TRBJ2-2
V gene: TRBV14

CDR3 DNA: TGTGCCAATGATAGGGGGCCTGGAACTGAAGCTTTCTTT
CDR3 protein: CANDRGPGTEAFF
D gene: TRBD1
clone size: NA
J gene: TRBJ1-1
V gene: TRBV12-5

CDR3 DNA: TGCAGCGTTGGAAACAGGGGGGTAGGGTATGGCTACACCTTC
CDR3 protein: CSVGNRGVGYGYTF
D gene: TRBD1
clone size: few
J gene: TRBJ1-2
V gene: TRBV29-1

CDR3 DNA: TGTGCCAGCAGCCGGACAGGGGTCTTGGATGGCTACACCTTC
CDR3 protein: CASSRTGVLDGYTF
D gene: TRBD1
clone size: few
J gene: TRBJ1-2
V gene: TRBV7-2

CDR3 DNA: TGTGCCAGCAGCGTAGGTGGGACTTCTGCGGGCAGCACTGAAGCTTTCTTT
CDR3 protein: CASSVGGTSAGSTEAFF
D gene: NA
clone size: many
J gene: TRBJ1-1
V gene: TRBV9

CDR3 DNA: TGCAGCGTTGAATGGGGCGGGAGGGGGAATGAGCAGTTCTTC
CDR3 protein: CSVEWGGRGNEQFF
D gene: TRBD2
clone size: few
J gene: TRBJ2-1
V gene: TRBV29-1

CDR3 DNA: TGTGCCAGCAGTTATACGGGACTGAACACCGGGGAGCTGTTTTTT
CDR3 protein: CASSYTGLNTGELFF
D gene: NA
clone size: few
J gene: TRBJ2-2
V gene: TRBV6-2/TRBV6-3

CDR3 DNA: TGTGCCAGCAGCTGGGAGACAGGCCAAGAGACCCAGTACTTC
CDR3 protein: CASSWETGQETQYF
D gene: NA
clone size: NA
J gene: TRBJ2-5
V gene: TRBV7-9

CDR3 DNA: TGTGCCAGCAGTCTGGCCGGGACAGGGCTGTCTGGAGAGCAGTTCTTC
CDR3 protein: CASSLAGTGLSGEQFF
D gene: TRBD1
clone size: NA
J gene: TRBJ2-1
V gene: TRBV12-3/TRBV12-4

CDR3 DNA: TGCAGTGCTCCTAGACAGGGGGGGTTGGAGACCCAGTACTTC
CDR3 protein: CSAPRQGGLETQYF
D gene: TRBD1
clone size: NA
J gene: TRBJ2-5
V gene: TRBV20-1

CDR3 DNA: TGCAGCGTTGAAGCCGACGCTGGGGCCCAAGAGACCCAGTACTTC
CDR3 protein: CSVEADAGAQETQYF
D gene: NA
clone size: NA
J gene: TRBJ2-5
V gene: TRBV29-1

CDR3 DNA: TGCGCCAGCAGCCAAGATGTGGGAGCTAGCGGGAGGTACGAGCAGTACTTC
CDR3 protein: CASSQDVGASGRYEQYF
D gene: TRBD2
clone size: NA
J gene: TRBJ2-7
V gene: TRBV4-3

CDR3 DNA: TGTGCCAGCAGCTTACTCTCCGGGGACTACACTGAAGCTTTCTTT
CDR3 protein: CASSLLSGDYTEAFF
D gene: NA
clone size: NA
J gene: TRBJ1-1
V gene: TRBV7-9

CDR3 DNA: TGTGCCAGCAGCGTGGGCGGACAACTCTCTGGAAACACCATATATTTT
CDR3 protein: CASSVGGQLSGNTIYF
D gene: NA
clone size: few
J gene: TRBJ1-3
V gene: TRBV9

CDR3 DNA: TGTGCCAGCAGCCTTCGAGACGGCACTGAAGCTTTCTTT
CDR3 protein: CASSLRDGTEAFF
D gene: NA
clone size: NA
J gene: TRBJ1-1
V gene: TRBV7-6

CDR3 DNA: TGCAGTGCTAGAGATATGGTAATCTACGAGCAGTACTTC
CDR3 protein: CSARDMVIYEQYF
D gene: NA
clone size: few
J gene: TRBJ2-7
V gene: TRBV20-1

CDR3 DNA: TGCAGCGCGGGACTAGCGGGGCGTTTGGAGACCCAGTACTTC
CDR3 protein: CSAGLAGRLETQYF
D gene: TRBD2
clone size: NA
J gene: TRBJ2-5
V gene: TRBV29-1

CDR3 DNA: TGTGCCAGCAGCCACGATCGACAGAACACCGGGGAGCTGTTTTTT
CDR3 protein: CASSHDRQNTGELFF
D gene: NA
clone size: many
J gene: TRBJ2-2
V gene: TRBV12-3/TRBV12-4

CDR3 DNA: TGTGCCAGCACCGAGACAGGGACTTATGGCTACACCTTC
CDR3 protein: CASTETGTYGYTF
D gene: TRBD1
clone size: few
J gene: TRBJ1-2
V gene: TRBV12-3/TRBV12-4

CDR3 DNA: TGTGCCAGCAGACTGACAGCTCAGGGGTACACTGAAGCTTTCTTT
CDR3 protein: CASRLTAQGYTEAFF
D gene: NA
clone size: few
J gene: TRBJ1-1
V gene: TRBV12-3/TRBV12-4

CDR3 DNA: TGTGCCACCAGTGATACCAACGGGAGGAAAGCTTTCTTT
CDR3 protein: CATSDTNGRKAFF
D gene: NA
clone size: NA
J gene: TRBJ1-1
V gene: TRBV24-1